This T cell receptor (beta chain) was sequenced for a study of T cells in Graves' hyperthyroidism and ophthalmopathy (dated by TCRdb to about 2019). In the study overall: Peripheral blood samples were taken at initial diagnosis, before any treatment was given. To identify distinguishing TCR V-J signatures, a discovery cohort of 90 to 100 patients was used, comprising approximately 40 with Graves' ophthalmopathy and around 57 with stable Graves' hyperthyroidism. Prospective prediction of ophthalmopathy was tested in an independent validation cohort consisting of about 19 hyperthyroidism patients and around 16 patients who later progressed to ophthalmopathy. The roughly 100 discovery patients were randomly split 7:3 into training and test sets. The study also compared thyroid tissue and blood T-cell repertoires from several Graves' hyperthyroidism patients. After sampling, hyperthyroidism patients received methimazole starting at 30 mg daily, and ophthalmopathy patients received high-dose intravenous methylprednisolone. The paper reports TCR Vbeta CDR3 sequencing of approximately 140 peripheral blood samples: over 40 ophthalmopathy, roughly 74 hyperthyroidism and around 17 progressor patients. Study-wide conclusions, independent of this receptor: Most expanded thyroid clonotypes (frequency above 0.001) were also detected in blood, a finding suggesting that blood repertoires may reflect thyroid immune responses. Sample size was not statistically predetermined, and investigators were not blinded to group allocation. During validation, the model predicted progression to ophthalmopathy a median of around 6 months ahead of onset, with roughly 65% sensitivity and about 75% specificity. A 13 V-J signature model separated ophthalmopathy from stable hyperthyroidism, with approximately 87% sensitivity and roughly 81% specificity in cross-validation and 80%/75% in testing.

About this clonotype: What antigen it recognizes has not been identified. Base qualities are not provided; no much larger clone lies one nucleotide away.

The CDR1 and CDR2 encoded by the germline V gene (reference sequence) are LGHDT and YNNKEL. The cysteine opens and the phenylalanine closes a CDR3 of 14 amino acids. The kept DNA is CDR3 alone, 42 bases in frame from the first base. V is shortened by 3 bases, J by 0 bases, and the region joining them spans 8 bases. A patient counted as having stable Graves' hyperthyroidism if no progression to ophthalmopathy occurred over 18 months of follow-up. Hyperthyroidism patients were newly diagnosed, with disease duration under 2 months, and aged 18 to 65 years. Exclusion was applied to patients with uncontrolled infections, other autoimmune diseases, pregnancy or lactation. Diagnoses were established on the basis of clinical symptoms, serum thyroxine and TRAb, thyroid ultrasound, and orbital computed tomography. PBMCs were separated from roughly 10 ml of fresh peripheral blood using Ficoll-Paque density gradient centrifugation. Trizol reagent was used to extract total RNA, and RNA quality was then checked on an Agilent 2100 Bioanalyzer.

Amplification of TCR beta CDR3 regions was carried out from RNA transcripts. For the first round of RT-PCR on the TCR CDR3, the HTBI primer set was used together with the Qiagen OneStep RT-PCR kit. A second multiplex PCR round built the libraries, followed by size selection and purification. Sequencing of the libraries was done on an Illumina HiSeq2000 using paired-end 100 bp reads. The study's own analysis went as follows. Raw data were processed with SOAPnuke, discarding reads with adapters, uncalled bases, mean Phred below 15, or no exact constant-primer or identifier match. High-quality paired reads were merged with COPE v1.2.5, and unique nucleotide sequences were defined as clonotypes. MiTCR v1.1 was used to align clonotypes to the IMGT TRBV, TRBD and TRBJ reference segments. The analysis was restricted to V-J combinations with a frequency above 0.0001, which together covered over 99% of the repertoires. A TCS score was defined as the ratio of F50 (clonal expansion) to E x V (chaos), with BLOSUM62-based TCRdist applied between CDR3 peptides within each V-J. Welch's t-statistics and random forest reduced roughly 540 V-J features to 10 to 15, which were used in a naive Bayes classifier (R e1071). TCRdb reran the public reads through fastp at Q25 and MiXCR, keeping productive beta chains. Each CDR3 protein gets just one entry, which takes the most common genes and DNA from the rows behind it. The V and J calls were not made by the authors but by TCRdb's processing. This sample holds more than 550,000 distinct CDR3 sequences; 15% to 20% were observed only once. Roughly a sixth of the sample lies in the top ten.

The specimen sequenced was blood. This receptor was identified in a man aged 50 to 59 with Graves' hyperthyroidism. The chain employs TRBV3-1 and TRBJ1-1; no D gene call is confident. The encoded CDR3 is CASSHPDVNTEAFF. The bases are TGTGCCAGCAGCCATCCAGACGTGAACACTGAAGCTTTCTTT. The reference TRBV3-1 and TRBJ1-1 proteins fill in what lies around the CDR3, so the full variable domain reads DTAVSQTPKYLVTQMGNDKSIKCEQNLGHDTMYWYKQDSKKFLKIMFSYNNKELIINETVPNRFSPKSPDKAHLNLHINSLELGDSAVYFCASSHPDVNTEAFFGQGTRLTVV.